The 11 T cell receptor beta chains reported below all come from one sample, sequenced in a study of T cells in Graves' hyperthyroidism and ophthalmopathy. RNA transcripts gave rise to amplified TCR beta CDR3 regions. TCR CDR3 regions were first amplified by RT-PCR with HTBI primers. MiXCR, applied by TCRdb to the multiplex PCR reads, yields one record per CDR3 protein. The sample consists of approximately 370,000 distinct CDR3 sequences, 17% of them appearing once. Sequenced material: blood. The receptor source for this set is a woman in her twenties or thirties with Graves' hyperthyroidism that later progressed to Graves' ophthalmopathy.

This chain joins TRBV19 and TRBJ2-7, with D perhaps TRBD1 (6 bases). Trimming pared 3 bases from V and 5 bases from J, leaving 8 bases between. Germline V gene data show CDR1 as LNHDA and CDR2 as SQIVND (reference sequence). This CDR3 contains 12 residues. The DNA for the CDR3 is TGTGCCAGTAGTATCAACAGGGACGAGCAGTACTTC. Protein product: CASSINRDEQYF. Looking up the rest from reference TRBV19 and TRBJ2-7 gives the full variable domain: DGGITQSPKYLFRKEGQNVTLSCEQNLNHDAMYWYRQDPGQGLRLIYYSQIVNDFQKGDIAEGYSVSREKKESFPLTVTSAQKNPTAFYLCASSINRDEQYFGPGTRLTVT.

The gene calls are TRBV7-9 and TRBJ2-7, with D possibly matching TRBD2 (6 bases). V shed 5 bases and J shed 0 bases, with 11 bases lying between them. The CDR3 has 14 residues. Germline V gene lookup returns CDR1 SEHNR and CDR2 FQNEAQ (reference sequence). CDR3 in amino acids: CASSLQEGSYEQYF. CDR3 bases: TGTGCCAGCAGCCTCCAGGAGGGCTCCTACGAGCAGTACTTC.

This clonotype was counted ten times or more. The genes are TRBV24-1 and TRBJ2-1; D is undetermined. Trimming shortened V by 2 bases and J by 3 bases, and 16 bases separated the two germline ends. Germline V gene lookup returns CDR1 KGHDR and CDR2 SFDVKD. CDR3 size: 17 residues. CDR3 residues: CATSDSAPEIGYNEQFF. The CDR3 bases are TGTGCCACCAGTGATTCGGCCCCAGAAATAGGCTACAATGAGCAGTTCTTC.

This clonotype was counted once. The V call is TRBV9, the J call TRBJ1-2, with D tentatively TRBD1 (5 bases). Trimming left V 0 bases short and J 0 bases short, with 12 bases between. The CDR3 runs to 16 residues. Germline-derived CDR1 and CDR2 are SGDLS and YYNGEE. CDR3 sequence reads: CASSVGEGKTNYGYTF. In DNA, the CDR3 is TGTGCCAGCAGCGTAGGGGAGGGGAAGACTAACTATGGCTACACCTTC.

The chain combines TRBV20-1 with TRBJ2-2; 13 bases match TRBD2. The V gene end was trimmed by 6 bases and the J gene end by 7 bases; junction bases not matched to a gene: 17. The CDR3 consists of 18 residues. Germline V gene sequence: CDR1 DFQATT, CDR2 SNEGSKA (reference sequence). Here the CDR3 reads CSASTRTSGSHHVGELFF. CDR3 nucleotide sequence: TGCAGTGCGTCGACCCGGACTAGCGGGAGCCATCACGTCGGGGAGCTGTTTTTT.

The gene calls are TRBV14 and TRBJ2-3; the D is unclear. The V gene lost 0 bases and the J gene lost 0 bases, with 19 bases spanning the gap. The germline gives CDR1 SGHDN, CDR2 FVKESK. The CDR3 loop spans 19 amino acids. This CDR3 is CASSQDVPNQISSTDTQYF. The CDR3 DNA sequence: TGTGCCAGCAGCCAAGATGTACCCAACCAGATATCTAGCACAGATACGCAGTATTTT.

This clonotype has ten or more counts. The chain recombines TRBV30 with TRBJ2-5, with a possible D match to TRBD1 (6 bases). CDR3 length: 16 amino acids. Germline CDR1 is GTSNPN and CDR2 is SVGIG (reference sequence). The V end was cut by 1 base, the J end by 3 bases, with 18 bases between. The CDR3 here is CAWSELGGPSEETQYF. CDR3 in DNA: TGTGCCTGGAGTGAACTAGGGGGACCGAGCGAAGAGACCCAGTACTTC.

This clonotype was seen only a few times. The CDR3 sequence: CASSRWTAEGASSYNEQFF. The DNA for the CDR3 is TGTGCCAGCAGCCGATGGACGGCCGAGGGGGCGAGCTCCTACAATGAGCAGTTCTTC. This chain uses TRBV11-2 with TRBJ2-1; 7 positions match TRBD1. From germline, CDR1 is SGHAT and CDR2 FQNNGV. Unmatched junction bases numbered 16, after V lost 5 bases and J lost 0 bases. This CDR3 region has 19 residues.

This clonotype was found many times. The chain links TRBV12-3 or TRBV12-4 to TRBJ2-7, with 10 nucleotides matching TRBD2. The V segment lost 5 bases and the J segment 2 bases; nucleotides outside the gene matches: 12. CDR3 length: 17 amino acids. Here the CDR3 reads CASSPGTSAKPTYEQYF. In DNA, the CDR3 is TGTGCCAGCAGTCCTGGGACTAGCGCCAAGCCAACCTACGAGCAGTACTTC.

This clonotype was picked up many times. The genes are TRBV19 and TRBJ2-1; D is unresolved. The CDR3 is made up of 15 amino acids. Germline loops: CDR1 LNHDA, CDR2 SQIVND (reference sequence). Trimming removed 5 bases at V and 0 bases at J, with 11 bases between. CDR3 in amino acids: CASSYYRSSYNEQFF. CDR3 coding DNA: TGTGCCAGTAGTTACTATAGGAGCTCCTACAATGAGCAGTTCTTC.

The genes are TRBV10-3 and TRBJ2-1; 15 nucleotides align to TRBD2. The CDR3 consists of 14 residues. With V trimmed by 6 bases and J by 7 bases, 1 base remained unmatched. The germline CDR1 and CDR2 sequences are ENHRY and SYGVKD. CDR3 nucleotide sequence: TGTGCCATCAGCGGGACTAGCGGGAGGAATGAGCAGTTCTTC. Its protein product is CAISGTSGRNEQFF.